The rows below give T cell receptor beta chains drawn from one sample of a study of blood T cell repertoires in COVID-19. Measured with immunoSEQ multiplex PCR; TCRdb has only the in-frame clones, and not every one. Of more than 250,000 clones in the sample, 86% are singletons; the top ten hold around 1.7%. What was sequenced was peripheral blood. The receptors come from a woman aged 45-65 years with acute or convalescent COVID-19. Both conserved end residues are part of each CDR3.

TRBV5-1	TRBJ2-3	CASSPGLAGGTDTQYF
TRBV13	TRBJ2-7	CASSLSLIRREQYF
TRBV4-1	TRBJ1-2	CASSQVEQGSYGYTF
TRBV9	TRBJ2-5	CASSAGQGTETQYF
TRBV19	TRBJ1-3	CASSVRRGSAGNTIYF
TRBV2	TRBJ2-7	CASSEGTGRF
TRBV5-4	TRBJ2-7	CASSLPTGTGSSYEQYF
TRBV29-1	TRBJ2-1	CSVRGRTGSYNEQFF
TRBV5-1	TRBJ2-3	CASSVIGQGEDTQYF
TRBV12-3/TRBV12-4	TRBJ1-3	CASSLPPGDTIYF
TRBV28	TRBJ1-5	CASSQEKSGTPTNQPQHF
TRBV19	TRBJ2-7	CASRETGGSYEQYF
TRBV2	TRBJ1-5	CASSARVSRNQPQHF
TRBV7-8	TRBJ1-1	CASSFSPTGSLNTEAFF
TRBV28	TRBJ2-7	CASSFGTGGAEQYF
TRBV19	TRBJ1-1	CASRRETMNTEAFF